Listed below are T cell receptor beta chains from one sample, sequenced in a study of blood T cell repertoires in COVID-19. The data were produced by immunoSEQ multiplex PCR, yet TCRdb's version contains in-frame clones alone and is incomplete. Of fewer than 200,000 clones in the sample, over 80% were seen once. Sequenced: peripheral blood. Receptor source: a woman aged 50 to 60 with acute or convalescent COVID-19. Each CDR3 is given with its conserved first and last residue. The D gene is left open where the match is weak. Rows give clone size only sometimes, using once, few, many, or a class for an expanded clone.

TRBV5-1,TRBJ2-4,.,TRBD2,CASSFLPRGDIQYF,TGCGCCAGCAGCTTTTTGCCCCGGGGGGACATTCAGTACTTC
TRBV3-1/TRBV3-2,TRBJ1-1,.,.,CASSPRQSSEAFF,TGTGCCAGCAGCCCCCGACAGTCTTCGGAAGCTTTCTTT
TRBV18,TRBJ1-5,.,.,CASSRGDKAQPQHF,TGTGCCAGCTCCCGGGGGGACAAGGCACAGCCCCAGCATTTT
TRBV30,TRBJ1-3,.,TRBD1,CAWSPQGAPGNTIYF,TGTGCCTGGAGCCCACAGGGGGCTCCAGGAAACACCATATATTTT
TRBV7-2,TRBJ1-5,.,.,CASSLAGYQPQHF,TGTGCCAGCAGCTTAGCCGGGTATCAGCCCCAGCATTTT
TRBV3-1/TRBV3-2,TRBJ1-1,.,.,CASRNGQLNTEAFF,TGTGCCAGCAGAAATGGACAGTTGAACACTGAAGCTTTCTTT
TRBV11-3,TRBJ2-7,.,TRBD2,CASSSQRGGGEQYF,TGTGCCAGCAGCTCACAGCGGGGGGGAGGCGAGCAGTACTTC
TRBV24-1,TRBJ1-4,once,.,CATSDLRGEKLFF,TGTGCCACCAGTGATCTTAGGGGTGAAAAACTGTTTTTT
TRBV5-1,TRBJ2-7,.,.,CASTPGQSNSIYEQYF,TGCGCCAGCACCCCGGGACAATCAAACTCGATTTACGAGCAGTACTTC
TRBV20-1,TRBJ2-7,.,.,CSASYHEQYF,TGCAGTGCCTCCTATCACGAGCAGTACTTC
TRBV6-5,TRBJ1-2,.,TRBD1,CASSYSDRDYGYTF,TGTGCCAGCAGTTATTCTGACAGGGATTATGGCTACACCTTC